This T cell receptor beta chain was sequenced during a study of T-cell reconstitution after alpha-beta-depleted transplantation in children. General study results and limits: About two months after transplant, alpha-beta T cells reportedly came from several hundred expanded graft clones. Newly produced T cells mostly provided counts and TCRbeta diversity after one year, as hyperexpanded clones declined.

For TCRbeta, the library was prepared with unique molecular identifiers. TCRdb itself ran the PCR reads through MiXCR, one entry per CDR3 protein. Of around 440,000 distinct CDR3 sequences in the sample, roughly a tenth were seen once. This CDR3 region has 20 residues. This clonotype was picked up many times. The antigen is unknown. V is TRBV21-1 and J is TRBJ2-3; the table's D call TRBD1 went unverified against the DNA. TRBV21-1 corresponds to a pseudogene. The material was PBMCs, obtained before TCRalphabeta/CD19-depleted stem cell transplant. The clonotype comes from a child aged 2 to 10 with inherited bone marrow failure, due to receive a stem cell transplant. Here the CDR3 DNA reads TGTGCCAGCAGCAAAGGTCCTCGGCTAGCGGGGCGCCTTGTCACAGATACGCAGTATTTT. It translates to CASSKGPRLAGRLVTDTQYF.